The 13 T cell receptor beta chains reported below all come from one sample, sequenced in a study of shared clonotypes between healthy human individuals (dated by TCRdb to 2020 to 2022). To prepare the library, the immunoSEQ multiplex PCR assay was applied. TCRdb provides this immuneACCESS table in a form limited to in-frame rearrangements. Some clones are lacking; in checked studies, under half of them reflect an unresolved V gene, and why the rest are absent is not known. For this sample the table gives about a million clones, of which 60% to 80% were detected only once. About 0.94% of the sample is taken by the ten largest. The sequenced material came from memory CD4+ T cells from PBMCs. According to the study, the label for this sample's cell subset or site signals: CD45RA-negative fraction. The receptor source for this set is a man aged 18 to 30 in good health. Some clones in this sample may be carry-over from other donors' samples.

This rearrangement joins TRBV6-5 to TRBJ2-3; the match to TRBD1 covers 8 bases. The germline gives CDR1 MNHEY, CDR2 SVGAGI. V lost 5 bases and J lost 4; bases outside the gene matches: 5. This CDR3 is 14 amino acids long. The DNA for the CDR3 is TGTGCCAGCAGTGACAGGGGCGGGGCAGATACGCAGTATTTT. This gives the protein CASSDRGGADTQYF.

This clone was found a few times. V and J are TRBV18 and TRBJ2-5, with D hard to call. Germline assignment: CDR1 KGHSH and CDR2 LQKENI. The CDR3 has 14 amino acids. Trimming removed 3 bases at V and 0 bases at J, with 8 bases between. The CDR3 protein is CASSPSAYQETQYF. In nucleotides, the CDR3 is TGTGCCAGCTCACCCAGCGCGTACCAAGAGACCCAGTACTTC.

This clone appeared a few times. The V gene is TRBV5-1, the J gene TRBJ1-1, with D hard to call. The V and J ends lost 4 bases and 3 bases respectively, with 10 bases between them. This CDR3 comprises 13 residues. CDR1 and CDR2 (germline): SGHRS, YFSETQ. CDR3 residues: CASSVAGYTEAFF. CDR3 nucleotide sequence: TGCGCCAGCAGCGTGGCAGGCTACACTGAAGCTTTCTTT.

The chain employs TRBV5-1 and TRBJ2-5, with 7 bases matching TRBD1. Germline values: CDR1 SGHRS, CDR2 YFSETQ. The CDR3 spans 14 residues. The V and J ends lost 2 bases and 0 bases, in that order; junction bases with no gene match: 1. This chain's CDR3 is CASSFTGDQETQYF. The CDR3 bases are TGCGCCAGCAGCTTTACAGGGGACCAAGAGACCCAGTACTTC.

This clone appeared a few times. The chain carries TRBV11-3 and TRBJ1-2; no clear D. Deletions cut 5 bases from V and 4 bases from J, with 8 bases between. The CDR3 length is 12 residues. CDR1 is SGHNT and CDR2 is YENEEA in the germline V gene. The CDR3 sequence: CASSAGIYGYTF. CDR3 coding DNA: TGTGCCAGCAGCGCGGGGATCTATGGCTACACCTTC.

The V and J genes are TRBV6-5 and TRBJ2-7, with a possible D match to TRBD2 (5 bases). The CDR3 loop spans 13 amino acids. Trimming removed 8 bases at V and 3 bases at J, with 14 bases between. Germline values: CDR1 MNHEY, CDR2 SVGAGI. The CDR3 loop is CASAVYGNYEQYF. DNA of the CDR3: TGTGCCAGCGCGGTCTACGGGAACTACGAGCAGTACTTC.

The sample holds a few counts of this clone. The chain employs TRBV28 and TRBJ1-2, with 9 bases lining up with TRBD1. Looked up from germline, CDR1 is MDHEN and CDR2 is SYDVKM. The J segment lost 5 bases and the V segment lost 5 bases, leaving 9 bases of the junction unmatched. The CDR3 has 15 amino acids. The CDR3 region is CASSPPGTGWYGYTF. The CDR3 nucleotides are TGTGCCAGCAGTCCCCCCGGGACAGGGTGGTATGGCTACACCTTC.

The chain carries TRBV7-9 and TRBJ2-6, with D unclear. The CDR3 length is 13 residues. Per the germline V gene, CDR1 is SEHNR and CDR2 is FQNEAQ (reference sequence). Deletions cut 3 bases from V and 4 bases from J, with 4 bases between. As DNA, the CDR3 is TGTGCCAGCAGCTTTGGGGGGGCCAACGTCCTGACTTTC. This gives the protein CASSFGGANVLTF.

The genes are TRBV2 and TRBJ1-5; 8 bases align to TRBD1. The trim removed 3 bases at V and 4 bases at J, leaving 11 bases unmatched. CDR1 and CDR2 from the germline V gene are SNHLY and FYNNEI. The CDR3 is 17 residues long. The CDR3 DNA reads TGTGCCAGCAGTGATCAGGCAGGGGGCTCGGGTAATCAGCCCCAGCATTTT. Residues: CASSDQAGGSGNQPQHF.

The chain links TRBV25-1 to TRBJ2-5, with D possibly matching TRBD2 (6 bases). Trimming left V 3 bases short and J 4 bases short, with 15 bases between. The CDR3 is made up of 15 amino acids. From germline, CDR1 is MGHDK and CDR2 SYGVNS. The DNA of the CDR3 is TGTGCCAGCAGTGACGAGGCAGTAGCGGCAGAGACCCAGTACTTC. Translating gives CASSDEAVAAETQYF.

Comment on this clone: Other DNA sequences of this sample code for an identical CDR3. The CDR3 DNA is TGCGCCAGCAGCCCGGGAGGTCCCTACGAGCAGTACTTC. It yields the protein CASSPGGPYEQYF. The chain recombines TRBV5-1 with TRBJ2-7; 7 bases are shared with TRBD2. Germline V CDR1 and CDR2: SGHRS, YFSETQ. This CDR3 spans 13 amino acids. J was trimmed by 2 bases and V by 4 bases; bases with no gene match: 3.

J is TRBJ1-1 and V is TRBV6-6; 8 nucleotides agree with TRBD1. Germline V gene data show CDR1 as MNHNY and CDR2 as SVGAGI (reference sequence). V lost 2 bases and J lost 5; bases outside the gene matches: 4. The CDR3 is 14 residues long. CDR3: CASSYSRGRTEAFF. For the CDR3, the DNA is TGTGCCAGCAGTTACAGCAGGGGGCGGACTGAAGCTTTCTTT.

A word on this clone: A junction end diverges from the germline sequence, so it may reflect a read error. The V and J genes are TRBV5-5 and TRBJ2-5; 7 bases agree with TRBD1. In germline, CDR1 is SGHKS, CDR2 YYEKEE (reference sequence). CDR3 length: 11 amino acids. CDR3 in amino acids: CASSLEGAPNF. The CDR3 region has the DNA TGTGCCAGCAGCTTGGAGGGGGCCCCAAACTTC.